This passage covers 9 T cell receptor beta chains from one sample sequenced in a study of T cells after yellow fever vaccination. One entry per CDR3 protein, called by TCRdb with MiXCR from the 5' RACE reads. The table records 300,000 to 400,000 distinct CDR3 sequences, about 12% of them present only once. This sample comprised CD4+ T cells sorted from PBMCs, obtained 15 days after the yellow fever booster vaccination. All receptors derive from a man in his late teens or twenties who received the YFV17D yellow fever vaccine.

V and J are TRBV20-1 and TRBJ1-5; no definite D call. Germline-derived CDR1 and CDR2 are DFQATT and SNEGSKA (reference sequence). V shed 3 bases and J shed 1 base, with 13 bases lying between them. This CDR3 has 15 residues. DNA for the CDR3: TGCAGTGCTAGTCGCGGAGAGAGGAGCAATCAGCCCCAGCATTTT. Translated, it gives CSASRGERSNQPQHF.

The chain joins TRBV20-1 to TRBJ2-7; 7 bases agree with TRBD2. Germline V gene sequence: CDR1 DFQATT, CDR2 SNEGSKA (reference sequence). CDR3 length: 12 amino acids. The ends lost 5 bases at V and 0 bases at J; junction bases unmatched: 1. The CDR3 loop reads CSARDYSYEQYF. CDR3 nucleotide sequence: TGCAGTGCTCGGGACTACTCCTACGAGCAGTACTTC.

The chain uses TRBV11-3 and TRBJ2-1; D is perhaps TRBD2 (5 bases). V lost 6 bases and J 5 bases, leaving 8 bases between the germline ends. The CDR3 sequence is 12 residues long. Germline V gene lookup returns CDR1 SGHNT and CDR2 YENEEA. CDR3 sequence: CASSRTHNEQFF. Written as DNA, the CDR3 is TGTGCCAGCAGTCGGACTCACAATGAGCAGTTCTTC.

This clonotype came up a few times. The chain carries TRBV5-1 and TRBJ2-4; D remains unclear. Germline lookup yields CDR1 SGHRS and CDR2 YFSETQ. The CDR3 contains 15 residues. V was pared by 0 bases and J by 10 bases, with 17 bases between. CDR3 region: CASSLADHEDRIQYF. DNA for the CDR3: TGCGCCAGCAGCTTGGCGGACCACGAAGATCGGATTCAGTACTTC. Using reference TRBV5-1 and TRBJ2-4 for the parts outside the CDR3, the full variable domain is KAGVTQTPRYLIKTRGQQVTLSCSPISGHRSVSWYQQTPGQGLQFLFEYFSETQRNKGNFPGRFSGRQFSNSRSEMNVSTLELGDSALYLCASSLADHEDRIQYFGAGTRLSVL.

This clonotype was counted between two and nine times. The chain links TRBV5-1 to TRBJ2-7; TRBD1 aligns across 9 bases. The V gene end was trimmed by 5 bases and the J gene end by 2 bases; junction bases not matched to a gene: 5. This CDR3 spans 14 amino acids. Germline assignment: CDR1 SGHRS and CDR2 YFSETQ. The CDR3 spells CASRPQGATYEQYF. The DNA of the CDR3 is TGCGCCAGCAGGCCACAGGGGGCGACCTACGAGCAGTACTTC.

The chain couples TRBV4-2 to TRBJ2-2, with 8 positions matching TRBD1. Germline V lookup: CDR1 LGHNA, CDR2 YNFKEQ. Unmatched junction bases numbered 21, after V lost 4 bases and J lost 8 bases. This CDR3 region has 19 residues. The CDR3 nucleotides are TGTGCCAGCAGCCTGGGGTCCGGACAGGGACCTCTTGGGGCTGGGGAGCTGTTTTTT. Its translation: CASSLGSGQGPLGAGELFF.

This rearrangement joins TRBV5-1 to TRBJ2-1, with 7 bases fitting TRBD1. Germline-derived CDR1 and CDR2 are SGHRS and YFSETQ. CDR3 length: 14 residues. V lost 1 base to trimming and J lost 7 bases; unmatched junction nucleotides: 5. CDR3 sequence (DNA): TGCGCCAGCAGCTTGATAGGGGGCTCAAATGAGCAGTTCTTC. It translates to CASSLIGGSNEQFF.

This clonotype showed up just a few times. The V gene is TRBV2, the J gene TRBJ2-5; no firm D call. This CDR3 contains 15 residues. V shed 3 bases and J shed 1 base, with 12 bases lying between them. Per germline, CDR1 SNHLY and CDR2 FYNNEI. The CDR3 DNA reads TGTGCCAGCAGTGACAGAGGTCAGGTCCAAGAGACCCAGTACTTC. Its protein product is CASSDRGQVQETQYF.

This clonotype showed up many times. The chain joins TRBV7-2 to TRBJ2-3; TRBD1 is a possible D gene (5 bases). V lost 5 bases and J lost 5, with 23 bases in between. Germline loops: CDR1 SGHTA, CDR2 FQGNSA. The CDR3 is 17 residues long. Written as DNA, the CDR3 is TGTGCCAGCAGCACTACTGGAGTCAGGGTATCAGTAGATACGCAGTATTTT. This translates into CASSTTGVRVSVDTQYF.